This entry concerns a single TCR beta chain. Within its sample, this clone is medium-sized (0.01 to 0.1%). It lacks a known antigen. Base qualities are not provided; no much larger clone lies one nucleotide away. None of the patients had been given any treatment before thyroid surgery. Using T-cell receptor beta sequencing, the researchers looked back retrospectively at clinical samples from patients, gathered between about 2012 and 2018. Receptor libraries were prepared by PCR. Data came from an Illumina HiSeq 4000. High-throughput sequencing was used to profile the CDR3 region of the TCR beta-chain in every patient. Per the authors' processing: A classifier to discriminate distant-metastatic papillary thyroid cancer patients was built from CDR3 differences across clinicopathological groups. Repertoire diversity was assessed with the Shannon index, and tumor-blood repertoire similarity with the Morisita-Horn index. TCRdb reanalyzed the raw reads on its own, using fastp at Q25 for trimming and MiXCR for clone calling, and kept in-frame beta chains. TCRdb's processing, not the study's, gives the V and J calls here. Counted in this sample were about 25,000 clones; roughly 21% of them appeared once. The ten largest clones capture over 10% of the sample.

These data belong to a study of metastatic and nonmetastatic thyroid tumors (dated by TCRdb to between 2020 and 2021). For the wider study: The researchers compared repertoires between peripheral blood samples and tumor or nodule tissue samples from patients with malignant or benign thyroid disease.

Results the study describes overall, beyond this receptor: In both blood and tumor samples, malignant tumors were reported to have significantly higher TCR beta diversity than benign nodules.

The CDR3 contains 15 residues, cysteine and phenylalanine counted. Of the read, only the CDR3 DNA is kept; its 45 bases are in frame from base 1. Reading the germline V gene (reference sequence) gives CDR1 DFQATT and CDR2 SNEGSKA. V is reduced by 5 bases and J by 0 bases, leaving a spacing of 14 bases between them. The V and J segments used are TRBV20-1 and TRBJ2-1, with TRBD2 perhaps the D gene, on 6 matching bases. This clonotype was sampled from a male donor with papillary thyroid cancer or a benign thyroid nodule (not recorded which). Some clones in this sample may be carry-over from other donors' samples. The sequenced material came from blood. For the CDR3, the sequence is CSAVRDSNSYNEQFF. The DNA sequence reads TGCAGTGCTGTCCGGGACTCTAACTCCTACAATGAGCAGTTCTTC.